The rows below give T cell receptor beta chains drawn from one sample of a study of beta chain features in type 1 diabetes. Data came from immunoSEQ multiplex PCR; TCRdb stores just in-frame clones and leaves some out. The profile shows under 350,000 clones, under 8.5% of them singletons. The sample consisted of central memory CD4+ T cells from blood. These receptors were obtained from a woman aged 18 to 35 in good health. Both conserved end residues are part of each CDR3. The D gene is left open where the match is weak. Clone size, where shown, is once, few, many, or a class for clones that have expanded.

CDR3 DNA	CDR3 protein	clone size	J gene	V gene	D gene
TGTGCCAGCAGTGTACAGGGCGCCTCGGTCTCTGGGGCCAACGTCCTGACTTTC	CASSVQGASVSGANVLTF	many	TRBJ2-6	TRBV25-1	-
TGTGCCAGCAGCGCGAAGAATAGCAATCAGCCCCAGCATTTT	CASSAKNSNQPQHF	-	TRBJ1-5	TRBV6-1	-
TGTGCCTGGAGTCAGGGTTACTATGGCTACACCTTC	CAWSQGYYGYTF	few	TRBJ1-2	TRBV30	-
TGTGCCAGCAGCCAAGCAGGGGGCGGGAACATTCAGTACTTC	CASSQAGGGNIQYF	few	TRBJ2-4	TRBV7-9	TRBD1
TGTGCCAGTAGGCGGACAGGGAAGCGGGAGCAGTTCTTC	CASRRTGKREQFF	few	TRBJ2-1	TRBV19	TRBD1
TGCGCCAGCAGCCAAGGTGGGGTAACCACCCCCCCAGATACGCAGTATTTT	CASSQGGVTTPPDTQYF	few	TRBJ2-3	TRBV4-3	-
TGTGCCAGCAGAGGACGGGGGGCCACCGGGGAGCTGTTTTTT	CASRGRGATGELFF	-	TRBJ2-2	TRBV6-5	-
TGTGCCAGCAGAGCGAGCGGGAGCTTCTACAATGAGCAGTTCTTC	CASRASGSFYNEQFF	-	TRBJ2-1	TRBV2	TRBD2
TGTGCCAGCAGCGTAGAACAGGGGCGCACAGATACGCAGTATTTT	CASSVEQGRTDTQYF	few	TRBJ2-3	TRBV9	TRBD1
TGTGCCAGCAGTGAGCAGGGGGAATGGTATACGCAGTATTTT	CASSEQGEWYTQYF	many	TRBJ2-3	TRBV2	TRBD1
TGTGCCAGCAGCTACGACCCTAGCACGCCCCAGCATTTT	CASSYDPSTPQHF	few	TRBJ1-5	TRBV7-2	-
TGTGCCAGCAGCTTAACGGCCGGAGTCACAGATACGCAGTATTTT	CASSLTAGVTDTQYF	-	TRBJ2-3	TRBV7-9	-
TGTGCCAGCAGCGCAAGGGTTAGCAATCAGCCCCAGCATTTT	CASSARVSNQPQHF	few	TRBJ1-5	TRBV7-2	-
TGTGCCAGCAGTCTCCGACAGGGGAGCTATGGCTACACCTTC	CASSLRQGSYGYTF	few	TRBJ1-2	TRBV27	TRBD1
TGTGCCAGCAGTGCCACCGGGACAGTATTTTACGAGCAGTACTTC	CASSATGTVFYEQYF	once	TRBJ2-7	TRBV6-1	TRBD1
TGTGCCAGCAGTCGATCGGATACGCAGTATTTT	CASSRSDTQYF	few	TRBJ2-3	TRBV11-2	-
TGTGCCAGCAGCCCTGTTCTAGCGGGGGGAAAAAGCACAGATACGCAGTATTTT	CASSPVLAGGKSTDTQYF	-	TRBJ2-3	TRBV5-6	TRBD2
TGTGCCAGCAGCCTTTACAGGGCTACGTTCTTC	CASSLYRATFF	-	TRBJ2-1	TRBV6-5	-